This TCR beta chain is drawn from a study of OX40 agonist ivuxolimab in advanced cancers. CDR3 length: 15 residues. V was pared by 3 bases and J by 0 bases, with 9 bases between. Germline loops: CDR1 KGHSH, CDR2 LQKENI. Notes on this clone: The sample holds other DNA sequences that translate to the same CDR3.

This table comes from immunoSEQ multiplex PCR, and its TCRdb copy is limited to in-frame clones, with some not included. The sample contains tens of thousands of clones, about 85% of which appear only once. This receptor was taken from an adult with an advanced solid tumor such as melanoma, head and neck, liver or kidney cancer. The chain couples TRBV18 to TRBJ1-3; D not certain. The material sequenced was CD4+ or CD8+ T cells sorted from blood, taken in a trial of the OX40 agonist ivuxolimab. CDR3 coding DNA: TGTGCCAGCTCACCTGGCCGTTTCTCTGGAAACACCATATATTTT. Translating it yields CASSPGRFSGNTIYF. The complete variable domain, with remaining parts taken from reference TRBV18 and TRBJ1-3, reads NAGVMQNPRHLVRRRGQEARLRCSPMKGHSHVYWYRQLPEEGLKFMVYLQKENIIDESGMPKERFSAEFPKEGPSILRIQQVVRGDSAAYFCASSPGRFSGNTIYFGEGSWLTVV.